This T cell receptor beta chain was captured by sequencing in a study of CD8 T cells in ankylosing spondylitis. Study-level results: Disease-linked clones bore a CD8+ phenotype, appearing relatively rarely in peripheral blood.

Germline CDR1 reads SQVTM; CDR2 reads ANQGSEA. The CDR3 is 14 amino acids. The V end was cut by 5 bases, the J end by 2 bases, with 16 bases between. With regard to this clonotype: No antigen is known for it.

TCRdb redid the calling of the 5' RACE reads with MiXCR, one entry per CDR3 protein. The table records about 240,000 distinct CDR3 sequences, 20% to 30% of them present only once. Sequencing was carried out using blood, either unsorted or a sorted T cell fraction (not recorded which). This rearrangement joins TRBV29-1 to TRBJ2-7; tentatively, D is TRBD1 or TRBD2 (5 bases each). The receptor comes from a male donor with ankylosing spondylitis or in good health (not recorded which). The CDR3 loop reads CSVLRGGITYEQYF. The CDR3, as DNA: TGCAGCGTTCTGAGGGGTGGTATAACCTACGAGCAGTACTTC.